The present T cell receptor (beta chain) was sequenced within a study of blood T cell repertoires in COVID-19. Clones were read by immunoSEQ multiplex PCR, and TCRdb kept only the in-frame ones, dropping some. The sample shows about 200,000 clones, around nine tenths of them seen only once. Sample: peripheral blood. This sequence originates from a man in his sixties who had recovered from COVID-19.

CDR3 in amino acids: CASSPRGTGQPQHF. CDR3 DNA: TGTGCCAGCAGCCCCCGGGGGACGGGCCAGCCCCAGCATTTT. The rearrangement joins TRBV7-2 to TRBJ1-5, with D possibly matching TRBD1 (5 bases). The CDR3 runs to 14 residues. Trimming shortened V by 5 bases and J by 7 bases, and 15 bases separated the two germline ends. CDR1 and CDR2 from the germline V gene are SGHTA and FQGNSA.